This T cell receptor beta chain was sequenced during a study of cytomegalovirus exposure and HLA in healthy donors. The CDR3 is 14 residues long. Per the germline V gene, CDR1 is SNHLY and CDR2 is FYNNEI. V shed 4 bases and J shed 3 bases, with 12 bases lying between them. Primers: 60 Vbeta forward and 13 Jbeta reverse. The table came from immunoSEQ multiplex PCR; TCRdb's copy has only in-frame clones and leaves some out. The table has 110,000 to 150,000 clones, around 79% seen once. This clonotype originated in a woman aged 25 to 39 in good health and CMV-seronegative. The rearrangement links TRBV2 to TRBJ1-2, with D perhaps matching TRBD1 (6 bases). The sequenced sample was PBMCs. CDR3 bases: TGTGCCAGCAGTGCCACAGGGTACGACTATGGCTACACCTTC. It codes for CASSATGYDYGYTF.